This T cell receptor beta chain was observed in a study of early T cells in non-severe SARS-CoV-2 infection. Turning to the study itself: Unpaired chains resulted from sequencing bulk RNA of unsorted whole blood. Whole-study findings and limits: The VDJdb matching leaned toward anti-spike CD8 responses and overlooked private and CD4 specificities.

The V gene end was trimmed by 0 bases and the J gene end by 4 bases; junction bases not matched to a gene: 3. Germline CDR1 reads SGHAT; CDR2 reads FQDESV (reference sequence). The CDR3 totals 15 residues. A few counts support this clonotype. Its cognate antigen is unknown. Unique molecular identifiers tagged individual cDNA molecules. TCRdb itself ran the 5' RACE reads through MiXCR, one entry per CDR3 protein. The table has some 29,000 distinct CDR3 sequences, about 5% seen once. The TCR comes from an adult who was a healthcare worker with PCR-confirmed SARS-CoV-2 infection or an uninfected control (not recorded which). The sample was whole blood. This chain links TRBV11-1 with TRBJ2-1; 7 positions match TRBD2. The CDR3 region has the DNA TGTGCCAGCAGCTTAGCCAGCGGGGTATACAATGAGCAGTTCTTC. It codes for CASSLASGVYNEQFF.